This T cell receptor beta chain came from a study of blood T cell repertoires in COVID-19. Study background: COVID-19 samples, acute and convalescent, were from the United States, Italy and Spain.

V was pared by 1 base and J by 3 bases, with 15 bases between. The CDR3 contains 16 residues. Germline CDR1 SGHRS, CDR2 YFSETQ. Original analysis: Estimation of nucleated cell counts was performed using reference gene primer amplification. Here immunoSEQ multiplex PCR was the method, and the copy in TCRdb shows in-frame clones only, minus some. V and J calls and clone size follow that table, whereas D and trimming were derived from the DNA. Of hundreds of thousands of clones in the sample, 90% were seen once. This clonotype originated in a woman younger than 30 with acute or convalescent COVID-19. J is TRBJ2-3 and V is TRBV5-1; D perhaps matches TRBD2 (5 bases). Sequences were obtained from peripheral blood. The CDR3 region is CASSLRGPVGTDTQYF. CDR3 coding DNA: TGCGCCAGCAGCTTGAGAGGGCCTGTTGGGACAGATACGCAGTATTTT.